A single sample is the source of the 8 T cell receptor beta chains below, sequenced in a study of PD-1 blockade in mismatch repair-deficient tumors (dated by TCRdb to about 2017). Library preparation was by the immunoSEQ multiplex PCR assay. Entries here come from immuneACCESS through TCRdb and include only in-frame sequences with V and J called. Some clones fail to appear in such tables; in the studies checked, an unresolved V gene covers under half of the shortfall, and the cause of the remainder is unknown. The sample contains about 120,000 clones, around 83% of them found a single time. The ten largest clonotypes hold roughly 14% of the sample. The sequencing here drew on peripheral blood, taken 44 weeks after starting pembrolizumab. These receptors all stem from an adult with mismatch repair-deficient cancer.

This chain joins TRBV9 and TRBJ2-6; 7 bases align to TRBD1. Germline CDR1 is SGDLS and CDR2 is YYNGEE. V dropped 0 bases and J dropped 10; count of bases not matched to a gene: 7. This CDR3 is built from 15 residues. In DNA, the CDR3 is TGTGCCAGCAGCGTAGTAGGGGGCCGCGTTAACGTCCTGACTTTC. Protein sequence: CASSVVGGRVNVLTF.

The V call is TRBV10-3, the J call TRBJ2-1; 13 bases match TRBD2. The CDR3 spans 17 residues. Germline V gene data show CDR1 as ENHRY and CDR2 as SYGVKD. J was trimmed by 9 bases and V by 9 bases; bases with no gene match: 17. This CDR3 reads CAIRLAGGPASVTEQFF. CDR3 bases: TGTGCCATACGACTAGCGGGAGGCCCGGCTTCAGTAACTGAGCAGTTCTTC.

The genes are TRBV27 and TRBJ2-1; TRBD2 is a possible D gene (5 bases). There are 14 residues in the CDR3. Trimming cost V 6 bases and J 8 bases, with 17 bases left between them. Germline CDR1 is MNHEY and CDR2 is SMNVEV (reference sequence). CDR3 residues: CASSPTRAVHEQFF. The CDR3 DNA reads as TGTGCCAGCAGCCCAACTAGGGCGGTCCATGAGCAGTTCTTC.

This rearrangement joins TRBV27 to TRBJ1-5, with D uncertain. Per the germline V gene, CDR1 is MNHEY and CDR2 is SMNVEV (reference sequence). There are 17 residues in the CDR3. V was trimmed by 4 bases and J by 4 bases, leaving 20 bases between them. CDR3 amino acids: CASSSLTGLRENQPQHF. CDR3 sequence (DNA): TGTGCCAGCAGTTCCCTGACCGGGCTTCGGGAGAATCAGCCCCAGCATTTT.

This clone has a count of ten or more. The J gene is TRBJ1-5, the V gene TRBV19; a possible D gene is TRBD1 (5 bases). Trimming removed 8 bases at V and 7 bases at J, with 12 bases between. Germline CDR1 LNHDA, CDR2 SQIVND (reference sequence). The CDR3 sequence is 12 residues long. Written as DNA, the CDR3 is TGTGCCAGTCGGGCTAAGGGGCAGCCCCAGCATTTT. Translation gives CASRAKGQPQHF.

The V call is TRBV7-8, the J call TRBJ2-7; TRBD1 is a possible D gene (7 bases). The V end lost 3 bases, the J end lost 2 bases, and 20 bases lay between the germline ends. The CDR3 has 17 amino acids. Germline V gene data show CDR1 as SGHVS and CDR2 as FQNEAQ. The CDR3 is CASSFGGRQGGTYEQYF. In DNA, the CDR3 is TGTGCCAGCAGCTTCGGGGGCCGACAGGGCGGGACCTACGAGCAGTACTTC. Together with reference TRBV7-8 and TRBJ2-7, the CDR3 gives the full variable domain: GAGVSQSPRYKVAKRGQDVALRCDPISGHVSLFWYQQALGQGPEFLTYFQNEAQLDKSGLPSDRFFAERPEGSVSTLKIQRTQQEDSAVYLCASSFGGRQGGTYEQYFGPGTRLTVT.

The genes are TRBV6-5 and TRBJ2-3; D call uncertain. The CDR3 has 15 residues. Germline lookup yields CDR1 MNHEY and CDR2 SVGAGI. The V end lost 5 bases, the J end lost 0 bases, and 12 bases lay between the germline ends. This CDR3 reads CASSPDPHSTDTQYF. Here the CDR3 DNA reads TGTGCCAGCAGTCCGGACCCCCATAGCACAGATACGCAGTATTTT.

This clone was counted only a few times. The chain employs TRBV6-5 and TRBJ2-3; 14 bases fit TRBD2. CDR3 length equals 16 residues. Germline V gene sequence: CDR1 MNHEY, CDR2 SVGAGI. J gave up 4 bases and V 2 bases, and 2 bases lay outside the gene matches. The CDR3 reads CASSYLGLAGADTQYF. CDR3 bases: TGTGCCAGCAGTTACCTGGGACTAGCGGGAGCAGATACGCAGTATTTT.